Here is one T cell receptor beta chain with its context. The target of this receptor is not known. No much larger clone exists at a distance of one base, and base qualities are not known. There are 15 amino acids in the CDR3, from cysteine to phenylalanine inclusive. Only the CDR3 DNA is retained, 45 bases long and in frame from the first base. Taken from the germline V gene, the CDR1 and CDR2 loops are SGHVS and FNYEAQ. The junction shows trimming of 5 bases on V and 2 bases on J, plus 13 bases between the germline ends. Samples from volunteer blood donors who had recovered from COVID-19 were contributed by a second Seattle source. Collaborating institutions collected whole blood in K2EDTA tubes following their own protocols. For TCRbeta analysis, collaborators shipped samples as frozen whole blood, isolated PBMCs, or DNA extracted from either of those sample types. This record comes from a study of blood T cell repertoires in COVID-19 (dated by TCRdb to about 2020). For the wider study: The collaborator samples originated in the United States, Italy and Spain and spanned the acute and convalescent phases of COVID-19. Deeply sampled blood TCRbeta repertoires from subjects exposed to, actively infected with, or recovered from COVID-19 were included in the dataset. Where HLA class I and class II types were available, the types were taken from metadata supplied by the sample provider, not from assay-based typing. Nearly every sample came with metadata listing a de-identified subject ID, COVID-19 status, age in years and sex. The repertoires were released in a freely available public database meant as a resource for research on the immune response to SARS-CoV-2. The material from the prospective study consisted of cDNA or gDNA derived from T cells, B-cell-depleted T cells, or PBMCs. Samples came from the ongoing ImmuneRACE study (first 160 participants) plus 1,254 subjects from 6 global collaborators. Overall study results and their limits: How much clinical and demographic metadata was included differed by source and by participant, and the metadata was provided uncurated.

The immunoSEQ Assay, a bias-controlled multiplex PCR, was used to amplify TCRbeta CDR3 regions from genomic DNA. The original pipeline was this. Within the assay, amplification of reference gene primers was used to estimate how many nucleated cells each sample contained. To quantify the absolute abundance of each unique TCRbeta CDR3 rearrangement, sequence reads were collapsed and filtered. For each sample, productive Simpson clonality was calculated by taking the square root of Simpson's diversity index across productive rearrangements. TCRdb obtained this table from immuneACCESS and retained in-frame rearrangements with V and J assigned. These tables miss some clones; where compared with another copy, unresolved V genes account for less than half of the shortfall, and the remainder is unexplained. That table furnishes V, J and clone size, whereas the DNA furnished D and trimming. In this sample the table shows around 290,000 clones, 87% of which occur a single time. Less than 9.5% of the sample lies in the top ten.

Sequencing was carried out using peripheral blood. This TCR was sampled from a woman aged 45-60 years who had recovered from COVID-19. The chain joins TRBV7-6 to TRBJ2-1; the D gene identity is not certain. The DNA sequence is TGTGCCAGCAGCCTCAAGGTCAGGACCTACAATGAGCAGTTCTTC. Its protein product is CASSLKVRTYNEQFF.